Shown below are 10 T cell receptor beta chains from a single sample sequenced in a study of blood T cell repertoires in COVID-19. The data were produced by immunoSEQ multiplex PCR, yet TCRdb's version contains in-frame clones alone and is incomplete. The sample lists 72,000 or so clones, 80% to 90% occurring once. The sequenced sample consisted of peripheral blood. The receptor set was obtained from a man in his fifties or sixties with active COVID-19.

This chain links TRBV27 with TRBJ1-1; weak D call: TRBD1 (5 bases). Germline-derived CDR1 and CDR2 are MNHEY and SMNVEV (reference sequence). The CDR3 contains 13 residues. The V end lost 5 bases, the J end lost 1 base, and 8 bases lay between the germline ends. CDR3 amino acids: CASSAQGNTEAFF. The CDR3 DNA reads as TGTGCCAGCAGTGCCCAGGGGAACACTGAAGCTTTCTTT.

CDR3 sequence: CASRVRDRVQETQYF. The CDR3 nucleotides read TGTGCCAGCAGGGTCCGGGACAGGGTCCAAGAGACCCAGTACTTC. J is TRBJ2-5 and V is TRBV6-5, with 9 bases lining up with TRBD1. This CDR3 contains 15 residues. The ends lost 6 bases at V and 1 base at J; junction bases unmatched: 6. CDR1 is MNHEY, CDR2 SVGAGI, per germline.

This chain joins TRBV24-1 and TRBJ1-5; TRBD1 might be the D (6 bases). Germline values: CDR1 KGHDR, CDR2 SFDVKD. The V gene lost 3 bases and the J gene lost 0 bases, with 8 bases spanning the gap. The CDR3 spans 15 residues. CDR3 sequence: CATSDRDNSNQPQHF. CDR3 sequence (DNA): TGTGCCACCAGTGATAGGGACAATAGCAATCAGCCCCAGCATTTT.

The chain has TRBV29-1 and TRBJ1-2, with 11 bases lining up with TRBD1. The CDR3 totals 13 residues. V shed 6 bases and J 5 bases; nucleotides not matched to a gene: 5. Germline values: CDR1 SQVTM, CDR2 ANQGSEA. The chain's CDR3 is CSVEGQGEYGYTF. DNA for the CDR3: TGCAGCGTAGAGGGACAGGGGGAATATGGCTACACCTTC.

The chain links TRBV30 to TRBJ1-2; D unclear. The germline V gene has CDR1 GTSNPN and CDR2 SVGIG (reference sequence). The CDR3 runs 17 residues. V lost 3 bases and J lost 8, with 28 bases in between. The DNA for the CDR3 is TGTGCCTGGAGGGCCGGAGGTGGGCCCGCCTTTCGCGGAGGCTACACCTTC. Amino acid sequence: CAWRAGGGPAFRGGYTF.

V usage is TRBV18 and J usage is TRBJ2-4, with D tentatively TRBD2 (6 bases). Trimming pared 3 bases from V and 7 bases from J, leaving 13 bases between. CDR3 length equals 14 residues. Germline CDR1 and CDR2: KGHSH and LQKENI. CDR3 bases: TGTGCCAGCTCACCTGGAGGGGTTGTGAACATTCAGTACTTC. Translation gives CASSPGGVVNIQYF.

The genes are TRBV4-3 and TRBJ2-3; tentative D call: TRBD2 (6 bases). CDR1 LGHNA and CDR2 YSLEER come from the germline V gene. The CDR3 length is 15 residues. Deletions cut 0 bases from V and 4 bases from J, with 11 bases between. The chain's CDR3 is CASSQDQRRADTQYF. As DNA, the CDR3 is TGCGCCAGCAGCCAAGATCAAAGGAGGGCAGATACGCAGTATTTT.

The chain combines TRBV10-3 with TRBJ2-2; TRBD2 might be the D (6 bases). Between the trimmed V and J ends, which lost 6 bases and 0 bases, there was a span of 17 bases. Germline V gene sequence: CDR1 ENHRY, CDR2 SYGVKD. There are 17 residues in the CDR3. Here the CDR3 reads CAIRGWGGVANTGELFF. Here the CDR3 DNA reads TGTGCCATCAGGGGCTGGGGCGGGGTCGCGAACACCGGGGAGCTGTTTTTT.

The chain couples TRBV5-6 to TRBJ2-5, with 7 bases matching TRBD1. CDR3 length: 16 amino acids. Germline values: CDR1 SGHDT, CDR2 YYEEEE. V gave up 3 bases and J gave up 10 bases; unmatched junction bases: 18. This chain's CDR3 is CASSSLRDRLLPGQYF. In nucleotides, the CDR3 is TGTGCCAGCAGCTCCCTGAGGGACAGACTTCTACCAGGCCAGTACTTC.

The chain joins TRBV6-5 to TRBJ2-2, with 10 bases lining up with TRBD2. The CDR3 covers 15 residues. With 8 bases clipped from V and 7 bases from J, the junction kept 10 bases outside the gene matches. CDR1 MNHEY and CDR2 SVGAGI come from the germline V gene. In nucleotides, the CDR3 is TGTGCCAGCCTAAAGCGGGAGGGCCAGGGCGGGGAGCTGTTTTTT. Translating gives CASLKREGQGGELFF.